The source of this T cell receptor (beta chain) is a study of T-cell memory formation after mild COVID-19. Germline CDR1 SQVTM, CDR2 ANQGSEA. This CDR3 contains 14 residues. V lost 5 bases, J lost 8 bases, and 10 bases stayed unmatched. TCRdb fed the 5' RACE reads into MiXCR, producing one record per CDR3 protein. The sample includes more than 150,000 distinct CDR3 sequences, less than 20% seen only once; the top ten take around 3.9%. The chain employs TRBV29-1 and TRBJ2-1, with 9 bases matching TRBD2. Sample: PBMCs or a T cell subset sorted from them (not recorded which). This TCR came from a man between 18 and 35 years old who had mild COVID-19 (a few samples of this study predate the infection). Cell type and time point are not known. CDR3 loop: CSVKEGLAKHEQFF. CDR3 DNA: TGCAGCGTTAAGGAAGGACTAGCGAAACATGAGCAGTTCTTC.